This T cell receptor (beta chain) was obtained from a study of PD-1 blockade in mismatch repair-deficient tumors. Study-level information: All were previously treated, progressing patients with approximately 11 mismatch repair-deficient cancer types.

Notes on this clone: Its antigen is currently unknown.

Every patient had mismatch repair deficiency by PCR or immunohistochemistry. The TCR-sequenced patients were a few responders to pembrolizumab. Assay used: immunoSEQ multiplex PCR; TCRdb lists only in-frame clones, some missing. Of about 100,000 clones in the sample, about four fifths were seen once. General study results and limits: Tumor-resident clones, often absent from pretreatment blood, expanded after pembrolizumab and then contracted.

The CDR3 is made up of 12 amino acids. Germline CDR1 LGHNT, CDR2 FRNRAP. Trimming left V 7 bases short and J 5 bases short, with 9 bases between. The sequences come from peripheral blood, collected 36 weeks after starting pembrolizumab. This receptor was identified in an adult with mismatch repair-deficient cancer. The chain has TRBV12-5 and TRBJ2-1; no firm D call. CDR3 sequence (DNA): TGTGCTAGTGCGCCTTGGGACAATGAGCAGTTCTTC. Residues: CASAPWDNEQFF.